The clone carrying this T cell receptor beta chain counts as medium-sized (0.01 to 0.1%). Plates contained around 200,000 CFSE-labeled responder cells and around 200,000 irradiated, violet-dye-labeled stimulator cells. Following the reaction, CD3+CD4+ and CD3+CD8+ responders that were proliferating and CFSE-low underwent sorting. The data belong to a study of graft-versus-host responses after intestinal transplantation. As for the study in general: Recipients uniformly received anti-thymocyte globulin induction, followed by tacrolimus and steroids for approximately 3 years.

Germline-derived CDR1 and CDR2 are MNHEY and SVGAGI. V lost 2 bases and J lost 7, with 12 bases in between. The CDR3 contains 14 residues. TCRdb's copy holds only in-frame clones and misses some; the assay was immunoSEQ multiplex PCR. The top ten hold 20% to 25% of the sample, which has around 5,100 clones, around a quarter seen once. The sequences come from alloreactive CD8+ T cells from a mixed lymphocyte reaction culture, collected before transplantation. Subset of the sample: CFSE-low proliferating T cells sorted from roughly six-day pre-transplant mixed lymphocyte reaction (GvH or HvG direction). J is TRBJ1-3 and V is TRBV6-5; possible D gene TRBD1, 5 bases. This sequence originates from a human patient who was an organ donor for intestinal transplantation. This chain's CDR3 is CASSYGSGGNTIYF. Written as DNA, the CDR3 is TGTGCCAGCAGTTACGGGTCTGGGGGGAACACCATATATTTT.